This is a list of T cell receptor beta chains from one sample in a study of blood T cell repertoires in COVID-19. Sequencing was performed with immunoSEQ multiplex PCR; in TCRdb, only in-frame clones are kept and a portion is missing. The data contain tens of thousands of clones, about nine tenths of them singletons. Sequencing was performed on peripheral blood. These receptors came from a woman of 80 years or more with acute or convalescent COVID-19. Both conserved end residues are part of each CDR3. A D gene is named only where the DNA matches it firmly. The size of a clone is reported for some rows only, either as once, few or many, or as a class for expanded clones.

D	length	V	J	size	CDR3	DNA
.	18	TRBV7-8	TRBJ2-5	.	CASSYRVQRRAPGETQYF	TGTGCCAGCAGCTACAGGGTCCAACGGCGGGCCCCGGGGGAGACCCAGTACTTC
.	14	TRBV19	TRBJ1-1	.	CASSIQGANAEAFF	TGTGCCAGTAGTATCCAAGGGGCGAACGCTGAAGCTTTCTTT
.	14	TRBV9	TRBJ1-2	.	CASSVGSGDYGYTF	TGTGCCAGCAGCGTAGGCTCGGGGGACTATGGCTACACCTTC
TRBD1	15	TRBV11-2	TRBJ2-3	few	CASSPRTGLADTQYF	TGTGCCAGCAGCCCCCGGACAGGGTTGGCAGATACGCAGTATTTT
TRBD2	16	TRBV6-2/TRBV6-3	TRBJ2-7	once	CASSSPTSGLTYEQYF	TGTGCCAGCAGTTCCCCTACTAGCGGGCTTACCTACGAGCAGTACTTC
TRBD1	15	TRBV11-2	TRBJ1-1	.	CASSLLRDRGPEAFF	TGTGCCAGCAGCTTGCTTCGGGACAGGGGACCTGAAGCTTTCTTT
.	15	TRBV5-5	TRBJ2-6	.	CASSHQGPGANVLTF	TGTGCCAGCAGCCACCAGGGTCCCGGGGCCAACGTCCTGACTTTC
TRBD1	16	TRBV19	TRBJ2-2	.	CASSTDRVRDTGELFF	TGTGCCAGTAGCACGGACAGGGTCAGGGACACCGGGGAGCTGTTTTTT
TRBD1	15	TRBV2	TRBJ1-5	.	CASSEAGQGFVPQHF	TGTGCCAGCAGTGAAGCGGGACAGGGCTTTGTGCCCCAGCATTTT
.	13	TRBV9	TRBJ2-1	.	CASSVVLAREQFF	TGTGCCAGCAGCGTAGTTTTAGCTCGTGAGCAGTTCTTC
.	17	TRBV11-3	TRBJ2-2	.	CASSLGGAGANTGELFF	TGTGCCAGCAGCTTAGGGGGAGCGGGCGCGAACACCGGGGAGCTGTTTTTT
TRBD1	15	TRBV18	TRBJ2-3	.	CASSDGGQGTDTQYF	TGTGCCAGCTCCGACGGGGGACAGGGGACAGATACGCAGTATTTT
.	16	TRBV7-2	TRBJ2-2	.	CASSLGLTQGTGELFF	TGTGCCAGCAGCTTAGGACTGACCCAGGGAACCGGGGAGCTGTTTTTT
.	13	TRBV30	TRBJ1-1	.	CAWSLNGGTEAFF	TGTGCCTGGAGCTTAAACGGGGGCACTGAAGCTTTCTTT
.	15	TRBV10-3	TRBJ2-1	.	CASTPGDSSYNEQFF	TGTGCCAGTACACCCGGGGATAGCTCCTACAATGAGCAGTTCTTC
.	15	TRBV19	TRBJ1-1	.	CASSITPSRNTEAFF	TGTGCCAGTAGTATAACCCCCTCCAGGAACACTGAAGCTTTCTTT
TRBD1	17	TRBV2	TRBJ2-6	.	CASRRDRAHSGANVLTF	TGTGCCAGCAGGCGGGACAGGGCCCACTCTGGGGCCAACGTCCTGACTTTC
.	14	TRBV5-1	TRBJ2-7	.	CASSLTGGIYEQYF	TGCGCCAGCAGCTTGACAGGAGGGATCTACGAGCAGTACTTC
.	15	TRBV5-4	TRBJ2-5	few	CASSRDSSLGETQYF	TGTGCCAGCAGCCGGGACTCAAGCCTCGGGGAGACCCAGTACTTC
.	13	TRBV19	TRBJ1-6	.	CASSSLVNSPLHF	TGTGCCAGTAGTTCCCTAGTGAATTCACCCCTCCACTTT
TRBD2	16	TRBV19	TRBJ2-1	.	CASSMLGGRAVNEQFF	TGTGCCAGTAGTATGTTAGGCGGGAGGGCGGTCAATGAGCAGTTCTTC
TRBD2	16	TRBV2	TRBJ2-5	.	CASSEREGSLQETQYF	TGTGCCAGCAGTGAAAGGGAGGGGAGCCTACAAGAGACCCAGTACTTC
.	14	TRBV11-3	TRBJ2-7	.	CASSFAGPSYEQYF	TGTGCCAGCAGCTTCGCGGGGCCCTCCTACGAGCAGTACTTC
.	22	TRBV24-1	TRBJ2-1	.	CATSDLYPGQGSLAGFSNEQFF	TGTGCCACCAGTGATTTGTATCCGGGACAGGGGTCACTAGCGGGTTTTTCGAATGAGCAGTTCTTC
TRBD1	13	TRBV7-2	TRBJ1-5	.	CASSSQGGQPQHF	TGTGCCAGCAGCTCACAGGGGGGACAGCCCCAGCATTTT
.	15	TRBV6-4	TRBJ2-3	.	CASSERGSTPDTQYF	TGTGCCAGCAGTGAACGGGGGAGTACACCAGATACGCAGTATTTT
TRBD1	17	TRBV7-6	TRBJ2-3	.	CASSETQGNHPTDTQYF	TGTGCCAGCAGCGAGACACAGGGGAACCATCCCACAGATACGCAGTATTTT
.	17	TRBV5-1	TRBJ1-1	.	CASSLVQAQKVGTEAFF	TGCGCCAGCAGCTTGGTTCAGGCCCAGAAGGTCGGCACTGAAGCTTTCTTT
.	15	TRBV18	TRBJ1-5	.	CASSPETNSNQPQHF	TGTGCCAGCTCACCGGAGACGAATAGCAATCAGCCCCAGCATTTT
.	13	TRBV2	TRBJ1-1	.	CASSPNFNTEAFF	TGTGCCAGCAGTCCCAATTTCAACACTGAAGCTTTCTTT
.	12	TRBV7-2	TRBJ2-7	.	CASSPSHYEQYF	TGTGCCAGCAGCCCGTCACACTACGAGCAGTACTTC
.	13	TRBV7-8	TRBJ2-7	.	CASSLVRGYEQYF	TGTGCCAGCAGCTTAGTTCGGGGCTACGAGCAGTACTTC
TRBD1	16	TRBV5-5	TRBJ1-1	once	CASSSGGTAANTEAFF	TGTGCCAGCAGCTCGGGAGGGACAGCAGCGAACACTGAAGCTTTCTTT
TRBD1	13	TRBV12-3/TRBV12-4	TRBJ1-2	.	CASSQPGTAGRIF	TGTGCCAGCAGTCAGCCCGGGACAGCCGGGCGGATCTTC
TRBD1	17	TRBV7-2	TRBJ1-6	few	CASSLKGTGSTHSPLHF	TGTGCCAGCAGCTTAAAAGGGACAGGGTCTACTCATTCACCCCTCCACTTT
TRBD1	16	TRBV4-3	TRBJ1-1	.	CASSQDRGGVDTEAFF	TGCGCCAGCAGCCAGGACAGGGGGGGGGTGGACACTGAAGCTTTCTTT
TRBD2	15	TRBV6-5	TRBJ2-3	.	CASSNGGALADTQYF	TGTGCCAGCAGCAACGGGGGGGCCCTCGCAGATACGCAGTATTTT
TRBD1	17	TRBV4-2	TRBJ2-7	.	CASSQERDRGSSYEQYF	TGTGCCAGCAGCCAAGAAAGAGACAGGGGAAGCTCCTACGAGCAGTACTTC
.	14	TRBV18	TRBJ1-1	.	CASSLQRPNTEAFF	TGTGCCAGCTCACTCCAGAGGCCCAACACTGAAGCTTTCTTT
TRBD1	12	TRBV18	TRBJ1-5	.	CASSTGNQPQHF	TGTGCCAGCTCGACAGGGAATCAGCCCCAGCATTTT
.	15	TRBV27	TRBJ2-3	.	CASSLTGGDTDTQYF	TGTGCCAGCAGTTTAACAGGGGGGGACACAGATACGCAGTATTTT
TRBD2	17	TRBV6-6	TRBJ2-3	once	CASSPGLAGGGADTQYF	TGTGCCAGCAGTCCGGGACTAGCGGGAGGTGGGGCAGATACGCAGTATTTT
TRBD1	14	TRBV5-1	TRBJ1-2	.	CASSRTGGGDGYTF	TGCGCCAGCAGCAGGACAGGGGGTGGCGATGGCTACACCTTC
TRBD2	13	TRBV6-1	TRBJ2-5	.	CASSEKLAETQYF	TGTGCCAGCAGTGAAAAACTAGCGGAGACCCAGTACTTC
.	13	TRBV6-2/TRBV6-3	TRBJ1-5	.	CASSLRFNQPQHF	TGTGCCAGCAGTCTCCGTTTCAATCAGCCCCAGCATTTT
.	14	TRBV19	TRBJ1-5	.	CASSTGWGNQPQHF	TGTGCCAGTAGTACCGGGTGGGGCAATCAGCCCCAGCATTTT